This entry lists 32 T cell receptor beta chains sequenced from one sample in a study of blood T cell repertoires in COVID-19. TCRdb's copy holds only in-frame clones and misses some; the assay was immunoSEQ multiplex PCR. The data show 73,000 or so clones, with around 83% seen just once and about 6.5% held by the top ten. Sequencing was done on a sample of peripheral blood. The source is an older woman with acute or convalescent COVID-19.

J is TRBJ1-3 and V is TRBV9; maybe TRBD1 (6 bases). V was trimmed by 0 bases and J by 0 bases, leaving 10 bases between them. The CDR3 has 16 amino acids. CDR1 and CDR2 (germline): SGDLS, YYNGEE. The CDR3 DNA reads as TGTGCCAGCAGCGTAGAATGGACAGCCTCTGGAAACACCATATATTTT. As protein: CASSVEWTASGNTIYF.

The rearrangement links TRBV10-3 to TRBJ1-1; D remains unclear. The CDR3 consists of 11 residues. CDR1 and CDR2 from the germline V gene are ENHRY and SYGVKD. Trimming pared 3 bases from V and 7 bases from J, leaving 6 bases between. The CDR3 DNA sequence: TGTGCCATCAGTGAAGCCCATGAAGCTTTCTTT. Encoded protein: CAISEAHEAFF.

V is TRBV2 and J is TRBJ1-1, with a weak D call TRBD1 (5 bases). CDR3 length: 14 amino acids. Trimming shortened V by 3 bases and J by 1 base, and 9 bases separated the two germline ends. Germline CDR1 and CDR2: SNHLY and FYNNEI. For the CDR3, the DNA is TGTGCCAGCAGTGAGTGGGGGGAGAACACTGAAGCTTTCTTT. Translation gives CASSEWGENTEAFF.

CDR3: CASSLDRVGYNEQFF. CDR3 DNA sequence: TGTGCCAGCAGTCTCGACAGGGTGGGGTACAATGAGCAGTTCTTC. The chain uses TRBV6-5 and TRBJ2-1, with 7 bases lining up with TRBD1. CDR1 and CDR2 (germline): MNHEY, SVGAGI. The V and J ends lost 5 bases and 4 bases, in that order; junction bases with no gene match: 8. The CDR3 covers 15 residues.

By sample share, this clone is medium-sized. The chain couples TRBV11-2 to TRBJ1-6, with 10 nucleotides matching TRBD1. The V gene end was trimmed by 4 bases and the J gene end by 6 bases; junction bases not matched to a gene: 0. CDR3 length: 14 residues. The germline CDR1 and CDR2 sequences are SGHAT and FQNNGV. CDR3 loop: CASSWTGGNSPLHF. The CDR3 DNA follows: TGTGCCAGCAGCTGGACAGGGGGTAATTCACCCCTCCACTTT.

The rearrangement uses TRBV21-1 and TRBJ1-2. TRBV21-1 is a documented pseudogene. CDR3 length: 15 residues. The chain's CDR3 is CASSKEWVEGYGYTF. CDR3 nucleotide sequence: TGTGCCAGCAGCAAAGAGTGGGTGGAGGGCTATGGCTACACCTTC.

The rearrangement joins TRBV11-2 to TRBJ2-7; D is perhaps TRBD1 (5 bases). This CDR3 spans 13 amino acids. V gave up 5 bases and J gave up 1 base, with 9 bases separating them. Germline loops: CDR1 SGHAT, CDR2 FQNNGV. This chain's CDR3 is CASSKTDSYEQYF. DNA for the CDR3: TGTGCCAGCAGCAAGACAGATTCCTACGAGCAGTACTTC. Full variable domain (missing parts from reference TRBV11-2 and TRBJ2-7): EAGVAQSPRYKIIEKRQSVAFWCNPISGHATLYWYQQILGQGPKLLIQFQNNGVVDDSQLPKDRFSAERLKGVDSTLKIQPAKLEDSAVYLCASSKTDSYEQYFGPGTRLTVT.

This clone was found once. The chain recombines TRBV19 with TRBJ1-5; 9 bases line up with TRBD1. CDR3 length: 16 amino acids. V gave up 3 bases and J gave up 3 bases; unmatched junction bases: 6. The germline CDR1 and CDR2 sequences are LNHDA and SQIVND (reference sequence). The CDR3 region is CASSMPGQGPNQPQHF. The CDR3 DNA reads as TGTGCCAGTAGTATGCCGGGACAGGGCCCCAATCAGCCCCAGCATTTT.

This clone was picked up a small number of times. The chain has TRBV11-2 and TRBJ2-7; D is possibly TRBD1 (7 bases). Germline V lookup: CDR1 SGHAT, CDR2 FQNNGV. The CDR3 length is 14 residues. V dropped 0 bases and J dropped 6 bases, with 12 bases sitting between them. CDR3 sequence reads: CASSLEAGGGEQYF. Written as DNA, the CDR3 is TGTGCCAGCAGCTTAGAGGCAGGGGGAGGCGAGCAGTACTTC.

The chain's CDR3 is CSALPGGTEAFF. The CDR3 coding sequence is TGCAGCGCCCTCCCAGGGGGAACTGAAGCTTTCTTT. The chain couples TRBV29-1 to TRBJ1-1; 7 bases are a match to TRBD1. The trim removed 7 bases at V and 5 bases at J, leaving 7 bases unmatched. The CDR3 spans 12 residues. From germline, CDR1 is SQVTM and CDR2 ANQGSEA.

The rearrangement uses TRBV6-1 and TRBJ2-7; no clear D gene. Trimming took off 3 bases at V and 4 bases at J, with 4 bases between the two ends. The CDR3 runs to 11 residues. Germline-derived CDR1 and CDR2 are MNHNS and SASEGT. The CDR3: CASSDRYEQYF. In DNA form, the CDR3 reads TGTGCCAGCAGTGACCGGTACGAGCAGTACTTC.

V and J are TRBV24-1 and TRBJ1-2; 9 bases line up with TRBD1. Germline V gene data show CDR1 as KGHDR and CDR2 as SFDVKD. The CDR3 covers 15 residues. After removal of 5 bases from V and 6 bases from J, the junction contained 9 bases not matched to a gene. The DNA for the CDR3 is TGTGCCACCAGTGCCGTAACAGGACAGGGGAATGGCTACACCTTC. It encodes CATSAVTGQGNGYTF.

CDR3 sequence (DNA): TGTGCCAGCAGCCTCGCACGGGACAGGGAAGAACTGTTTTTT. This sequence encodes CASSLARDREELFF. The chain is built from TRBV9 and TRBJ1-4; 9 bases are shared with TRBD1. Per germline, CDR1 SGDLS and CDR2 YYNGEE. This CDR3 is built from 14 residues. V was clipped by 4 bases and J by 12 bases; unmatched bases: 10.

CDR3 sequence reads: CASRGPGLADYEQYF. DNA for the CDR3: TGCGCCAGCAGGGGACCGGGACTAGCGGACTACGAGCAGTACTTC. The chain employs TRBV10-1 and TRBJ2-7; 11 nucleotides line up with TRBD2. V lost 6 bases to trimming and J lost 3 bases; unmatched junction nucleotides: 7. The CDR3 spans 15 residues. From germline, CDR1 is WNHNN and CDR2 SYGVQD (reference sequence).

V and J are TRBV6-4 and TRBJ1-2; D ambiguous. Germline CDR1 MRHNA, CDR2 SNTAGT. V lost 7 bases and J lost 4, with 16 bases in between. This CDR3 contains 14 residues. CDR3 DNA sequence: TGTGCCAGCAAGCCCCGAGGATCAACCTATGGCTACACCTTC. Its translation is CASKPRGSTYGYTF.

This clone occurred a few times. The chain is built from TRBV5-4 and TRBJ2-7, with a possible D match to TRBD1 (5 bases). This CDR3 is 14 amino acids long. Looked up from germline, CDR1 is SGHNT and CDR2 is YYREEE (reference sequence). V was clipped by 4 bases and J by 1 base, with 12 bases between them. CDR3 nucleotide sequence: TGTGCCAGCAGCGTAACAGGTTCTTCCTACGAGCAGTACTTC. Translated: CASSVTGSSYEQYF.

A remark on this clone: One end of the junction fails to match germline, which may point to a read error. This chain joins TRBV9 and TRBJ2-7; maybe TRBD1 (5 bases). The CDR3 is 11 residues long. Germline values: CDR1 SGDLS, CDR2 YYNGEE. The CDR3 region has the DNA TGTGCCAGCAGCGACACTACCAGGGATTTCTTC. This encodes CASSDTTRDFF.

This chain uses TRBV2 with TRBJ1-5; TRBD1 is a possible D gene (5 bases). Germline V gene lookup returns CDR1 SNHLY and CDR2 FYNNEI. The CDR3 is made up of 11 amino acids. V lost 1 base to trimming and J lost 13 bases, with 8 bases between them. The CDR3 is CASSEEGRQHF. The CDR3 nucleotides read TGTGCCAGCAGTGAAGAGGGGCGGCAGCATTTT.

This clone was detected once. The V gene is TRBV5-1, the J gene TRBJ2-2; perhaps TRBD1 as D (6 bases). Trimming stripped 4 bases from V and 3 bases from J, with 13 bases between. CDR1 is SGHRS and CDR2 is YFSETQ in the germline V gene. The CDR3 spans 15 residues. Here the CDR3 reads CASSIDRPYTGELFF. In DNA, the CDR3 is TGCGCCAGCAGCATAGACAGGCCTTACACCGGGGAGCTGTTTTTT.

The chain is built from TRBV19 and TRBJ2-2; D may be TRBD1 (6 bases). CDR1 and CDR2 (germline): LNHDA, SQIVND (reference sequence). Trimming stripped 1 base from V and 2 bases from J, with 8 bases between. This CDR3 has 15 residues. This CDR3 is CASSIGDTNTGELFF. The CDR3 DNA reads TGTGCCAGTAGTATAGGGGACACCAACACCGGGGAGCTGTTTTTT.

In its sample, this clone was seen once. The rearrangement uses TRBV19 and TRBJ2-7; 8 nucleotides match TRBD2. Per the germline V gene, CDR1 is LNHDA and CDR2 is SQIVND (reference sequence). The CDR3 is 15 amino acids. Trimming removed 7 bases from V and 0 bases from J; junction bases left unmatched: 8. The CDR3 is CASTSGGGNSYEQYF. DNA of the CDR3: TGTGCCAGTACCTCCGGGGGGGGGAACTCCTACGAGCAGTACTTC.

This clone appeared once. The chain combines TRBV3-1 (or the pseudogene TRBV3-2) with TRBJ1-6; D ambiguous. The CDR3 spans 16 residues. CDR1 is LGHDT and CDR2 is YNNKEL in the germline V gene (reference sequence). Trimming removed 1 base at V and 5 bases at J, with 12 bases between. Written as DNA, the CDR3 is TGTGCCAGCAGCCAAGCCCGGGGTCGTGATAATTCACCCCTCCACTTT. It specifies CASSQARGRDNSPLHF.

This chain connects TRBV3-1 (or the pseudogene TRBV3-2) to TRBJ1-1; TRBD1 matches 8 bases. Germline CDR1 reads LGHDT; CDR2 reads YNNKEL (reference sequence). V dropped 7 bases and J dropped 1; count of bases not matched to a gene: 8. The CDR3 has 15 amino acids. The CDR3 here is CASTMTGAANTEAFF. The CDR3 region has the DNA TGTGCCAGCACGATGACAGGGGCGGCGAACACTGAAGCTTTCTTT.

The DNA for the CDR3 is TGCAGCGTCTACATGGGGGGTATGAACACTGAAGCTTTCTTT. Translating it yields CSVYMGGMNTEAFF. The chain has TRBV29-1 and TRBJ1-1; weak D call: TRBD1 (5 bases). The CDR3 is 14 amino acids. The germline CDR1 and CDR2 sequences are SQVTM and ANQGSEA. Trimming took off 6 bases at V and 0 bases at J, with 14 bases between the two ends.

This clone was detected only a few times. Other DNA sequences from this sample encode an identical CDR3 as well. V usage is TRBV9 and J usage is TRBJ1-3, with no clear D. Trimming removed 4 bases from V and 4 bases from J, with 6 bases in between. In germline, CDR1 is SGDLS, CDR2 YYNGEE. The CDR3 has 12 residues. CDR3 nucleotides: TGTGCCAGCAGCCCGAGGGGAAACACCATATATTTT. Translating gives CASSPRGNTIYF.

The rearrangement uses TRBV6-5 and TRBJ1-1; D might be TRBD1 (5 bases). Trimming took off 9 bases at V and 5 bases at J, with 19 bases between the two ends. This CDR3 contains 14 residues. Per the germline V gene, CDR1 is MNHEY and CDR2 is SVGAGI. CDR3 bases: TGTGCCAGTCAGAGGCAGGGTGGGGGGACTGAAGCTTTCTTT. It encodes CASQRQGGGTEAFF.

V and J are TRBV5-1 and TRBJ1-2, with D perhaps matching TRBD1 (5 bases). This CDR3 spans 15 amino acids. Germline CDR1 and CDR2: SGHRS and YFSETQ. V was cut by 4 bases and J by 5 bases, with 18 bases left in between. CDR3 sequence: CASSPFPGLSYGYTF. CDR3 nucleotides: TGCGCCAGCAGCCCGTTCCCAGGGCTATCATATGGCTACACCTTC.

V usage is TRBV4-1 and J usage is TRBJ1-2, with D perhaps matching TRBD1 (6 bases). This CDR3 spans 16 amino acids. Germline CDR1 reads MGHRA; CDR2 reads YSYEKL. Trimming took 3 bases from V and 2 from J, leaving 16 bases between them. The CDR3 protein is CASSHMGGGLNYGYTF. The CDR3 DNA reads as TGCGCCAGCAGCCACATGGGGGGGGGCCTCAACTATGGCTACACCTTC.

This sequence joins TRBV3-1 (or the pseudogene TRBV3-2) and TRBJ1-4; 7 bases line up with TRBD1. The ends lost 3 bases at V and 8 bases at J; junction bases unmatched: 6. Germline V gives CDR1 LGHDT, CDR2 YNNKEL (reference sequence). The CDR3 runs to 14 residues. CDR3 sequence (DNA): TGTGCCAGCAGCCATATCGACAGGGACGAAAAACTGTTTTTT. As protein: CASSHIDRDEKLFF.

This clone was observed once. V is TRBV20-1 and J is TRBJ1-5, with unresolved D. The CDR3 covers 14 residues. CDR1 is DFQATT and CDR2 is SNEGSKA in the germline V gene (reference sequence). Trimming took 3 bases from V and 6 from J, leaving 15 bases between them. This CDR3 reads CSASPQVEGQPQHF. The CDR3 nucleotides read TGCAGTGCTAGTCCTCAAGTGGAGGGTCAGCCCCAGCATTTT.

The chain couples TRBV2 to TRBJ2-7; 7 bases map to TRBD2. With V trimmed by 8 bases and J by 1 base, 14 bases remained unmatched. In germline, CDR1 is SNHLY, CDR2 FYNNEI. The CDR3 consists of 16 residues. The CDR3 DNA sequence: TGTGCCAGCTTCCTCTCGTCGGTAGCGGGTTCCTACGAGCAGTACTTC. Its translation is CASFLSSVAGSYEQYF. Full variable domain (outside the CDR3, taken from reference TRBV2 and TRBJ2-7): EPEVTQTPSHQVTQMGQEVILRCVPISNHLYFYWYRQILGQKVEFLVSFYNNEISEKSEIFDDQFSVERPDGSNFTLKIRSTKLEDSAMYFCASFLSSVAGSYEQYFGPGTRLTVT.

The CDR3, as DNA: TGCGCCAGCAGCACCGACGGAGAACGGAACACTGAAGCTTTCTTT. Amino acid sequence: CASSTDGERNTEAFF. This sequence joins TRBV5-1 and TRBJ1-1, with no clear D. Looked up from germline, CDR1 is SGHRS and CDR2 is YFSETQ. This CDR3 spans 15 amino acids. Deletions cut 4 bases from V and 1 base from J, with 14 bases between.